These T cell receptor beta chains were read from a single sample in a study of blood T cell repertoires in COVID-19. Clones were read by immunoSEQ multiplex PCR, and TCRdb kept only the in-frame ones, dropping some. This sample carries more than 150,000 clones, more than 80% of them seen once, and the ten largest clones take more than 5.5%. The sample comprised peripheral blood. All receptors come from a human donor in a cohort sampled during active COVID-19. CDR3s include the opening cysteine and the closing phenylalanine or tryptophan. Fields, in order: V gene, CDR3 length, clone size, J gene, D gene, CDR3 DNA, CDR3 protein. D genes are given only for firm matches. Size values are once, few and many counts, or a class for expanded clones, and some rows have none.

v_gene: TRBV11-2; len: 13; abundance: .; j_gene: TRBJ1-1; d_gene: .; CDR3nt: TGTGCCAGCAGCTTGACCTCGGGCACTGAAGCTTTCTTT; CDR3aa: CASSLTSGTEAFF
v_gene: TRBV9; len: 16; abundance: .; j_gene: TRBJ1-1; d_gene: .; CDR3nt: TGTGCCAGCAGCGTAGAAGGGGGATCTTGGAACACTGAAGCTTTCTTT; CDR3aa: CASSVEGGSWNTEAFF
v_gene: TRBV14; len: 13; abundance: .; j_gene: TRBJ2-7; d_gene: .; CDR3nt: TGTGCCAGCAGCTCATGGGGGCCAGGCGAGCAGTACTTC; CDR3aa: CASSSWGPGEQYF
v_gene: TRBV5-4; len: 15; abundance: .; j_gene: TRBJ2-2; d_gene: TRBD1; CDR3nt: TGTGCCAGCTTTGGACAGGGGAGTACCACCGGGGAGCTGTTTTTT; CDR3aa: CASFGQGSTTGELFF
v_gene: TRBV29-1; len: 14; abundance: .; j_gene: TRBJ2-7; d_gene: .; CDR3nt: TGCAGCGTTCGAGCGGGACAGGCTTCCTACGAGCAGTACTTC; CDR3aa: CSVRAGQASYEQYF
v_gene: TRBV15; len: 17; abundance: .; j_gene: TRBJ1-2; d_gene: .; CDR3nt: TGTGCCACCAGCAGGGACTTAGGCGGGGGGAATAACTATGGCTACACCTTC; CDR3aa: CATSRDLGGGNNYGYTF
v_gene: TRBV12-3/TRBV12-4; len: 13; abundance: .; j_gene: TRBJ2-3; d_gene: TRBD2; CDR3nt: TGTGCCAGCAGTTTTGGACTAGTGAATACGCAGTATTTT; CDR3aa: CASSFGLVNTQYF
v_gene: TRBV11-2; len: 15; abundance: .; j_gene: TRBJ1-1; d_gene: .; CDR3nt: TGTGCCAGCAGCTTATTTGTAAGGACAGACACTGAAGCTTTCTTT; CDR3aa: CASSLFVRTDTEAFF
v_gene: TRBV6-1; len: 18; abundance: .; j_gene: TRBJ1-5; d_gene: .; CDR3nt: TGTGCCAGCAGTGAAACTTGGGGCTGGGCAGATAGCAATCAGCCCCAGCATTTT; CDR3aa: CASSETWGWADSNQPQHF
v_gene: TRBV30; len: 16; abundance: .; j_gene: TRBJ2-1; d_gene: .; CDR3nt: TGTGCCTGGAGTGTAACGGGGGTGGAGACCTACAATGAGCAGTTCTTC; CDR3aa: CAWSVTGVETYNEQFF
v_gene: TRBV11-2; len: 15; abundance: .; j_gene: TRBJ1-1; d_gene: .; CDR3nt: TGTGCCAGCAGCACAGACACAGGAGTGAACACTGAAGCTTTCTTT; CDR3aa: CASSTDTGVNTEAFF
v_gene: TRBV9; len: 13; abundance: .; j_gene: TRBJ2-2; d_gene: .; CDR3nt: TGTGCCAGCGGCCAAGGGGGAACCGGGGAGCTGTTTTTT; CDR3aa: CASGQGGTGELFF
v_gene: TRBV2; len: 13; abundance: .; j_gene: TRBJ1-6; d_gene: .; CDR3nt: TGTGCCAGCATGGCCGATTATAATTCACCCCTCCACTTT; CDR3aa: CASMADYNSPLHF
v_gene: TRBV29-1; len: 14; abundance: .; j_gene: TRBJ1-3; d_gene: .; CDR3nt: TGCAGCGTCAATGGGGGCCCCTCTGGAAACACCATATATTTT; CDR3aa: CSVNGGPSGNTIYF
v_gene: TRBV13; len: 16; abundance: .; j_gene: TRBJ2-4; d_gene: TRBD2; CDR3nt: TGTGCCAGCAGAATCTCTAGCGGGACAACCAAAAACATTCAGTACTTC; CDR3aa: CASRISSGTTKNIQYF
v_gene: TRBV7-6; len: 15; abundance: .; j_gene: TRBJ2-1; d_gene: TRBD1; CDR3nt: TGTGCCAGCAGGGCGGGACAGGGGCTTGACAATGAGCAGTTCTTC; CDR3aa: CASRAGQGLDNEQFF
v_gene: TRBV5-1; len: 15; abundance: .; j_gene: TRBJ2-1; d_gene: TRBD2; CDR3nt: TGCGCCAGCAGTCCCGGGGGGGATCGGGTCGATGAGCAGTTCTTC; CDR3aa: CASSPGGDRVDEQFF
v_gene: TRBV18; len: 14; abundance: .; j_gene: TRBJ1-2; d_gene: .; CDR3nt: TGTGCCAGCTCACCAGCAGTGACTAACTATGGCTACACCTTC; CDR3aa: CASSPAVTNYGYTF
v_gene: TRBV19; len: 16; abundance: .; j_gene: TRBJ1-3; d_gene: .; CDR3nt: TGTGCCAGTAGTACCTATGTGAGTGGCTCTGGAAACACCATATATTTT; CDR3aa: CASSTYVSGSGNTIYF
v_gene: TRBV19; len: 15; abundance: few; j_gene: TRBJ2-2; d_gene: .; CDR3nt: TGTGCCAGTACTAAAGGTCGGGCGAACACCGGGGAGCTGTTTTTT; CDR3aa: CASTKGRANTGELFF
v_gene: TRBV5-4; len: 15; abundance: .; j_gene: TRBJ2-5; d_gene: TRBD2; CDR3nt: TGTGCCAGCAGCACCTCCGGGGGGGCCTTGGAGACCCAGTACTTC; CDR3aa: CASSTSGGALETQYF
v_gene: TRBV9; len: 14; abundance: once; j_gene: TRBJ1-5; d_gene: .; CDR3nt: TGTGCCAGCAGCGTAGATCCGGGGGATCAACCCCAGCATTTT; CDR3aa: CASSVDPGDQPQHF
v_gene: TRBV29-1; len: 11; abundance: .; j_gene: TRBJ2-1; d_gene: .; CDR3nt: TGCAGCGTTAGACAGTCCCATGAGCAGTTCTTC; CDR3aa: CSVRQSHEQFF
v_gene: TRBV12-3/TRBV12-4; len: 13; abundance: few; j_gene: TRBJ1-1; d_gene: .; CDR3nt: TGTGCCAGCAGTCCGCTCAGGGACACTGAAGCTTTCTTT; CDR3aa: CASSPLRDTEAFF
v_gene: TRBV9; len: 14; abundance: .; j_gene: TRBJ1-2; d_gene: .; CDR3nt: TGTGCCAGCAGCGTAGATAACAGGGAAGATGGCTACACCTTC; CDR3aa: CASSVDNREDGYTF
v_gene: TRBV6-1; len: 17; abundance: .; j_gene: TRBJ1-3; d_gene: .; CDR3nt: TGTGCCAGCAGTGACAACCGGGACAAAGTCTCTGGAAACACCATATATTTT; CDR3aa: CASSDNRDKVSGNTIYF
v_gene: TRBV5-1; len: 16; abundance: once; j_gene: TRBJ2-2; d_gene: TRBD2; CDR3nt: TGCGCCAGCAGCCCACTAGCGGGGGTTAACACCGGGGAGCTGTTTTTT; CDR3aa: CASSPLAGVNTGELFF
v_gene: TRBV2; len: 11; abundance: few; j_gene: TRBJ1-6; d_gene: .; CDR3nt: TGTGCCAGCAGGGAGAATTCACCCCTCCACTTT; CDR3aa: CASRENSPLHF
v_gene: TRBV10-2; len: 14; abundance: .; j_gene: TRBJ2-7; d_gene: TRBD1; CDR3nt: TGCGCCAGCAGACCGGGACAGGGAAAGTACGAGCAGTACTTC; CDR3aa: CASRPGQGKYEQYF
v_gene: TRBV6-4; len: 14; abundance: .; j_gene: TRBJ2-2; d_gene: TRBD1; CDR3nt: TGTGCCAGCAGCAACCGACAGGGGACCGGGGAGCTGTTTTTT; CDR3aa: CASSNRQGTGELFF
v_gene: TRBV7-2; len: 13; abundance: .; j_gene: TRBJ1-1; d_gene: TRBD1; CDR3nt: TGTGCCAGCAGCTACGACAGGGGTGCTGAAGCTTTCTTT; CDR3aa: CASSYDRGAEAFF
v_gene: TRBV3-1/TRBV3-2; len: 17; abundance: once; j_gene: TRBJ1-3; d_gene: .; CDR3nt: TGTGCCAGCAGCCCTTTCACCCTTGCCGCGGCTGGAAACACCATATATTTT; CDR3aa: CASSPFTLAAAGNTIYF
v_gene: TRBV15; len: 17; abundance: .; j_gene: TRBJ1-3; d_gene: TRBD1; CDR3nt: TGTGCCACCAGCAGAGAGGGGACAGTCCGCTCTGGAAACACCATATATTTT; CDR3aa: CATSREGTVRSGNTIYF
v_gene: TRBV13; len: 14; abundance: once; j_gene: TRBJ2-3; d_gene: TRBD2; CDR3nt: TGTGCCAGCAGCCAGGGACTAGCCCCCAATACGCAGTATTTT; CDR3aa: CASSQGLAPNTQYF
v_gene: TRBV6-2/TRBV6-3; len: 17; abundance: .; j_gene: TRBJ1-3; d_gene: .; CDR3nt: TGTGCCAGCAGTTACTCATTGGACAGCCTTATTGGAAACACCATATATTTT; CDR3aa: CASSYSLDSLIGNTIYF
v_gene: TRBV19; len: 12; abundance: once; j_gene: TRBJ1-2; d_gene: .; CDR3nt: TGTGCCTCCTTAGCGAACAGAGGTGGCTACACCTTC; CDR3aa: CASLANRGGYTF
v_gene: TRBV7-8; len: 18; abundance: .; j_gene: TRBJ2-1; d_gene: .; CDR3nt: TGTGCCAGCAGCCCTCTTCCTCGACAGGAGGAATCGGTGGGTGAGCAGTTCTTC; CDR3aa: CASSPLPRQEESVGEQFF
v_gene: TRBV5-6; len: 13; abundance: .; j_gene: TRBJ2-5; d_gene: .; CDR3nt: TGTGCCAGCAGCCTGGGGGGGCCAGAGACCCAGTACTTC; CDR3aa: CASSLGGPETQYF
v_gene: TRBV24-1; len: 18; abundance: .; j_gene: TRBJ1-5; d_gene: .; CDR3nt: TGTGCCACCCCCCTCCCGGAGGAGGGGCGGAAGAACAATCAGCCCCAGCATTTT; CDR3aa: CATPLPEEGRKNNQPQHF
v_gene: TRBV10-3; len: 15; abundance: .; j_gene: TRBJ1-2; d_gene: TRBD1; CDR3nt: TGTGCCATCAGTGACGGGACAGGGGGCGGCTATGGCTACACCTTC; CDR3aa: CAISDGTGGGYGYTF